The clone carrying this TCR beta chain was found many times. Its antigen is unidentified. The authors amplified TCR beta CDR3 regions from RNA transcripts. Second-round multiplex PCR came after a first-round RT-PCR that employed HTBI primers. Via MiXCR, TCRdb re-called the multiplex PCR reads, giving one row per CDR3 protein. The sample consists of around 400,000 distinct CDR3 sequences, more than 20% of them appearing once. Per germline, CDR1 MDHEN and CDR2 SYDVKM. V trimming: 7 bases; J trimming: 5 bases; junction bases outside the gene matches: 8. The CDR3 consists of 14 residues. The data were obtained in a study of Graves' ophthalmopathy and Graves' hyperthyroidism. Study-wide points: With about 87% sensitivity and less than 83% specificity, a 13-signature model separated ophthalmopathy from stable hyperthyroidism. Ophthalmopathy progression predictions by the model showed roughly 77% specificity and about 68% sensitivity.

Material: peripheral blood. J is TRBJ2-5 and V is TRBV28; 9 bases line up with TRBD2. The source of this sequence is a woman aged 18-29 years with stable Graves' hyperthyroidism. Here the CDR3 reads CASTAGGHGETQYF. DNA for the CDR3: TGTGCCAGCACAGCGGGAGGCCATGGGGAGACCCAGTACTTC. Drawing the rest from reference TRBV28 and TRBJ2-5, the complete variable domain is DVKVTQSSRYLVKRTGEKVFLECVQDMDHENMFWYRQDPGLGLRLIYFSYDVKMKEKGDIPEGYSVSREKKERFSLILESASTNQTSMYLCASTAGGHGETQYFGPGTRLLVL.